The 32 T cell receptor beta chains given below trace back to one sample, sequenced in a study of T cell responses to AZD1222 COVID-19 vaccine. Produced via immunoSEQ multiplex PCR; TCRdb's table is partial and in-frame only. The data hold about 120,000 clones, with approximately 91% observed a single time. The sample here was peripheral blood, taken on day 0 of AZD1222 vaccination. The source is an adult in good health.

The chain employs TRBV19 and TRBJ2-5; D remains unclear. Trimming shortened V by 4 bases and J by 1 base, and 7 bases separated the two germline ends. Germline V gene lookup returns CDR1 LNHDA and CDR2 SQIVND (reference sequence). CDR3 size: 13 residues. The CDR3 is CASSNPFQETQYF. The CDR3 DNA is TGTGCCAGTAGTAACCCCTTCCAAGAGACCCAGTACTTC.

The rearrangement joins TRBV11-2 to TRBJ1-1; D not resolved. This CDR3 has 15 residues. V lost 0 bases and J lost 0, with 8 bases in between. Germline-derived CDR1 and CDR2 are SGHAT and FQNNGV. CDR3 DNA sequence: TGTGCCAGCAGCTTAGATGGGTACTTGAACACTGAAGCTTTCTTT. Translation gives CASSLDGYLNTEAFF.

The chain recombines TRBV28 with TRBJ2-1; 7 bases fit TRBD2. CDR3 size: 15 residues. CDR1 MDHEN and CDR2 SYDVKM come from the germline V gene. V was clipped by 3 bases and J by 4 bases; unmatched bases: 6. For the CDR3, the DNA is TGTGCCAGCAGTTTCATTGGGGGGGGGTACAATGAGCAGTTCTTC. Residues: CASSFIGGGYNEQFF.

V and J are TRBV21-1 and TRBJ1-2. TRBV21-1 is given as a pseudogene. CDR3 length: 14 residues. The CDR3 DNA follows: TGTGCCAGCAGTGCCGGAGGGAACTGCTATGGCTACACCTTC. Translating it yields CASSAGGNCYGYTF.

V is TRBV11-1 and J is TRBJ1-1; D unclear. V lost 3 bases, J lost 1 base, and 6 bases lay in between. Germline loops: CDR1 SGHAT, CDR2 FQDESV (reference sequence). This CDR3 has 13 residues. DNA of the CDR3: TGTGCCAGCAGCTTCCACGGGAACACTGAAGCTTTCTTT. This sequence encodes CASSFHGNTEAFF.

J is TRBJ2-3 and V is TRBV29-1, with 11 positions matching TRBD1. Trimming cost V 4 bases and J 6 bases; bases outside gene matches: 9. The CDR3 sequence is 15 residues long. CDR1 is SQVTM, CDR2 ANQGSEA, per germline. CDR3 nucleotides: TGCAGCGTTGGAGGCGGGACAGGGGGGACGGATACGCAGTATTTT. It encodes CSVGGGTGGTDTQYF.

The chain recombines TRBV19 with TRBJ1-2, with TRBD1 identical over 12 bases. The CDR3 totals 16 residues. V shed 7 bases and J 2 bases; nucleotides not matched to a gene: 8. In germline, CDR1 is LNHDA, CDR2 SQIVND (reference sequence). The CDR3 DNA follows: TGTGCCAGTACCAAGGCCGGGACAGGGGGCAACTATGGCTACACCTTC. Its protein product is CASTKAGTGGNYGYTF.

This clone was observed a few times. The chain employs TRBV7-9 and TRBJ2-2; D not resolved. The CDR3 is 13 amino acids. Trimming left V 1 base short and J 3 bases short, with 3 bases between. Germline V gene sequence: CDR1 SEHNR, CDR2 FQNEAQ (reference sequence). CDR3 amino acids: CASSLGYTGELFF. The CDR3 DNA reads TGTGCCAGCAGCTTAGGGTACACCGGGGAGCTGTTTTTT.

The V and J genes are TRBV19 and TRBJ1-2; 9 bases line up with TRBD1. V dropped 1 base and J dropped 0; count of bases not matched to a gene: 0. The CDR3 is 15 residues long. Per germline, CDR1 LNHDA and CDR2 SQIVND (reference sequence). CDR3 DNA: TGTGCCAGTAGTATAGGGGACAGGGCTAACTATGGCTACACCTTC. Its protein is CASSIGDRANYGYTF. The full variable domain, rest sourced from reference TRBV19 and TRBJ1-2, is DGGITQSPKYLFRKEGQNVTLSCEQNLNHDAMYWYRQDPGQGLRLIYYSQIVNDFQKGDIAEGYSVSREKKESFPLTVTSAQKNPTAFYLCASSIGDRANYGYTFGSGTRLTVV.

The V call is TRBV2, the J call TRBJ1-1; D is unclear. This CDR3 has 14 residues. Germline loops: CDR1 SNHLY, CDR2 FYNNEI. Trimming stripped 6 bases from V and 1 base from J, with 12 bases between. CDR3 DNA sequence: TGTGCCAGCAGCCCCCGGACCGGGAACACTGAAGCTTTCTTT. Its translation is CASSPRTGNTEAFF.

This clone has just one count. The rearrangement uses TRBV12-3 or TRBV12-4 and TRBJ1-1; D not certain. Trimming removed 6 bases from V and 2 bases from J, with 7 bases in between. The CDR3 contains 12 residues. The CDR3: CASRTLNTEAFF. CDR3 coding DNA: TGTGCCAGCAGGACCCTTAACACTGAAGCTTTCTTT.

V and J are TRBV19 and TRBJ2-4; D perhaps matches TRBD1 (6 bases). Germline V lookup: CDR1 LNHDA, CDR2 SQIVND (reference sequence). Deletions cut 6 bases from V and 4 bases from J, with 19 bases between. The CDR3 contains 16 residues. CDR3 DNA: TGTGCCAGTAGATCATTTCTACAGGGCCGTAAAAACATTCAGTACTTC. Residues: CASRSFLQGRKNIQYF.

The V call is TRBV6-5, the J call TRBJ2-5; weak D call: TRBD1 (7 bases). This CDR3 spans 14 amino acids. CDR1 MNHEY and CDR2 SVGAGI come from the germline V gene. Trimming pared 4 bases from V and 4 bases from J, leaving 13 bases between. The CDR3 loop is CASSSQGEVETQYF. The DNA of the CDR3 is TGTGCCAGCAGTTCCCAGGGGGAGGTAGAGACCCAGTACTTC.

The chain employs TRBV5-1 and TRBJ2-5, with D possibly being TRBD2 (6 bases). CDR1 SGHRS and CDR2 YFSETQ come from the germline V gene. This CDR3 region has 14 residues. The ends were cut back, 0 bases at V and 10 bases at J, with 16 bases in the middle. The CDR3 here is CASSLDIAGEDQYF. The CDR3 nucleotides read TGCGCCAGCAGCTTGGATATTGCCGGGGAGGACCAGTACTTC.

The genes are TRBV6-6 and TRBJ1-1; D is possibly TRBD1 (5 bases). The CDR3 is made up of 14 amino acids. Germline loops: CDR1 MNHNY, CDR2 SVGAGI (reference sequence). The V end was cut by 4 bases, the J end by 7 bases, with 16 bases between. CDR3 DNA sequence: TGTGCCAGCAGTTCCCTGCCTGGGCAGGGTGAAGCTTTCTTT. Translated: CASSSLPGQGEAFF.

CDR3 coding DNA: TGTGCCAGCAGTTACGGCGGGAGACTCAAAAACATTCAGTACTTC. Protein: CASSYGGRLKNIQYF. V gene TRBV6-5 combines with J gene TRBJ2-4; 7 bases agree with TRBD2. This CDR3 has 15 amino acids. V lost 2 bases, J lost 3 bases, and 4 bases stayed unmatched. Germline CDR1 is MNHEY and CDR2 is SVGAGI.

This clone was recorded a few times. The V gene is TRBV6-5, the J gene TRBJ1-1, with 10 bases fitting TRBD1. CDR1 is MNHEY, CDR2 SVGAGI, per germline. The J segment lost 5 bases and the V segment lost 6 bases, leaving 3 bases of the junction unmatched. This CDR3 contains 13 residues. CDR3 residues: CASRGQGGTEAFF. The DNA of the CDR3 is TGTGCCAGCAGAGGACAGGGGGGAACTGAAGCTTTCTTT.

The chain combines TRBV4-3 with TRBJ1-4; TRBD1 might be the D (5 bases). This CDR3 is built from 15 residues. From germline, CDR1 is LGHNA and CDR2 YSLEER. The V end lost 0 bases, the J end lost 7 bases, and 12 bases lay between the germline ends. CDR3 sequence (DNA): TGCGCCAGCAGCCAAGATGCTGGGGGTTCTGAAAAACTGTTTTTT. Translating it yields CASSQDAGGSEKLFF.

This clone has just a few counts. V gene TRBV14 combines with J gene TRBJ1-6; a weak D match, TRBD1 (5 bases). The CDR3 spans 13 residues. Germline lookup yields CDR1 SGHDN and CDR2 FVKESK. Deletions cut 3 bases from V and 7 bases from J, with 7 bases between. In DNA, the CDR3 is TGTGCCAGCAGCCAGCACAGGAATTCACCCCTCCACTTT. Residues: CASSQHRNSPLHF.

This clone was counted a few times. The chain combines TRBV7-2 with TRBJ2-4, with 9 bases that match TRBD2. This CDR3 region has 17 residues. The V gene's germline CDR1 is SGHTA and CDR2 FQGNSA. The V gene end was trimmed by 5 bases and the J gene end by 4 bases; junction bases not matched to a gene: 12. For the CDR3, the DNA is TGTGCCAGCAGCCCAAGGGGCGCGGGGGGGCCTAAAAACATTCAGTACTTC. Protein: CASSPRGAGGPKNIQYF.

This chain links TRBV29-1 with TRBJ1-1; 12 nucleotides align to TRBD1. The CDR3 has 16 residues. Unmatched junction bases numbered 8, after V lost 3 bases and J lost 3 bases. Germline values: CDR1 SQVTM, CDR2 ANQGSEA. CDR3 in DNA: TGCAGCGTTGATGGTGGGACAGGGGGCGTCGACACTGAAGCTTTCTTT. Its protein product is CSVDGGTGGVDTEAFF.

The chain has TRBV4-1 and TRBJ1-1; maybe TRBD1 (5 bases). CDR1 and CDR2 (germline): MGHRA, YSYEKL. This CDR3 contains 15 residues. With 6 bases removed from V and 2 bases from J, the gap between germline ends came to 16 bases. The CDR3 sequence: CASRVQGSINTEAFF. The DNA for the CDR3 is TGCGCCAGCAGAGTCCAGGGTTCCATTAACACTGAAGCTTTCTTT.

V gene TRBV29-1 combines with J gene TRBJ2-7; 11 bases match TRBD2. CDR1 and CDR2 from the germline V gene are SQVTM and ANQGSEA. The CDR3 extends over 15 amino acids. The V segment lost 1 base and the J segment 2 bases; nucleotides outside the gene matches: 4. The chain's CDR3 is CSVEAGTSGTYEQYF. The CDR3 nucleotides are TGCAGCGTTGAAGCCGGGACTAGCGGTACCTACGAGCAGTACTTC.

The V call is TRBV6-5, the J call TRBJ1-3, with TRBD1 matching 8 bases. CDR1 and CDR2 (germline): MNHEY, SVGAGI. The CDR3 loop spans 14 amino acids. The V gene end was trimmed by 5 bases and the J gene end by 4 bases; junction bases not matched to a gene: 4. Here the CDR3 reads CASSPDRVGNTIYF. In nucleotides, the CDR3 is TGTGCCAGCAGTCCGGACAGGGTAGGAAACACCATATATTTT.

V and J are TRBV29-1 and TRBJ1-1; 7 bases are a match to TRBD1. Germline values: CDR1 SQVTM, CDR2 ANQGSEA. This CDR3 comprises 14 residues. The CDR3 DNA follows: TGCAGGGGGGACAGCTACTACATGAACACTGAAGCTTTCTTT. Amino acids: CRGDSYYMNTEAFF.

This clone was seen only a few times. The chain uses TRBV7-8 and TRBJ1-2; 10 bases map to TRBD1. Germline V CDR1 and CDR2: SGHVS, FQNEAQ. With V trimmed by 1 base and J by 7 bases, 9 bases remained unmatched. CDR3 size: 16 residues. The CDR3: CASSLVLGGQGSGYTF. The CDR3 DNA follows: TGTGCCAGCAGCTTAGTATTGGGGGGACAGGGGAGTGGCTACACCTTC.

The chain couples TRBV19 to TRBJ1-5; tentative D call: TRBD1 (6 bases). This CDR3 has 20 amino acids. V lost 10 bases to trimming and J lost 0 bases, with 31 bases between them. In germline, CDR1 is LNHDA, CDR2 SQIVND (reference sequence). The CDR3 protein is CATDTEQGGYFGYSNQPQHF. The CDR3 region has the DNA TGTGCCACCGACACCGAACAGGGAGGGTATTTTGGATATAGCAATCAGCCCCAGCATTTT.

The rearrangement uses TRBV4-3 and TRBJ1-2; D call uncertain. The germline CDR1 and CDR2 sequences are LGHNA and YSLEER. The CDR3 loop spans 12 amino acids. V dropped 2 bases and J dropped 10 bases, with 11 bases sitting between them. As DNA, the CDR3 is TGCGCCAGCAGCCAATCCGGCGGGTTCTACACCTTC. Amino acids: CASSQSGGFYTF.

The rearrangement joins TRBV24-1 to TRBJ2-7; 8 bases map to TRBD1. Germline lookup yields CDR1 KGHDR and CDR2 SFDVKD. There are 13 residues in the CDR3. After removal of 5 bases from V and 5 bases from J, the junction contained 4 bases not matched to a gene. CDR3 loop: CATSAGGRDEQYF. DNA for the CDR3: TGTGCCACCAGTGCAGGGGGCCGAGACGAGCAGTACTTC.

The chain links TRBV27 to TRBJ1-5; D remains ambiguous. The CDR3 contains 16 residues. CDR1 is MNHEY and CDR2 is SMNVEV in the germline V gene (reference sequence). The ends were cut back, 2 bases at V and 3 bases at J, with 14 bases in the middle. CDR3 coding DNA: TGTGCCAGCAGTTTAGAAGGGCCGGGGTTCAATCAGCCCCAGCATTTT. It yields the protein CASSLEGPGFNQPQHF.

This rearrangement joins TRBV11-2 to TRBJ1-1; perhaps TRBD1 as D (5 bases). The germline V gene has CDR1 SGHAT and CDR2 FQNNGV. V was clipped by 5 bases and J by 7 bases, with 14 bases between them. This CDR3 has 13 residues. The CDR3 loop reads CASSPSGASEAFF. The CDR3 DNA follows: TGTGCCAGCAGCCCTTCCGGGGCTAGTGAAGCTTTCTTT.

V is TRBV11-2 and J is TRBJ2-3; 11 bases match TRBD1. Germline assignment: CDR1 SGHAT and CDR2 FQNNGV. After removal of 5 bases from V and 4 bases from J, the junction contained 5 bases not matched to a gene. This CDR3 comprises 15 residues. The CDR3 reads CASSTGTGGSDTQYF. DNA of the CDR3: TGTGCCAGCAGCACCGGGACAGGGGGTTCAGATACGCAGTATTTT.